One and the same sample provided the 26 T cell receptor beta chains below, sequenced in a study of identical twins. TCRdb reanalysed the 5' RACE reads using MiXCR and keeps one entry per CDR3 protein. Among about 700,000 distinct CDR3 sequences listed, approximately 6% were seen once. Sequencing was done on a sample of naive T cells sorted from blood. Source of these receptors: a man aged 18 to 29 in good health.

This clonotype has ten or more counts. V gene TRBV27 combines with J gene TRBJ2-2; 9 bases agree with TRBD1. Per the germline V gene, CDR1 is MNHEY and CDR2 is SMNVEV (reference sequence). This CDR3 has 17 residues. Trimming took 4 bases from V and 6 from J; bases not matched to a gene: 12. CDR3 protein: CASSSPSRDRVAGELFF. The CDR3 region has the DNA TGTGCCAGCAGTTCCCCGAGCCGGGACAGGGTAGCCGGGGAGCTGTTTTTT.

This clonotype was observed a few times. The rearrangement links TRBV9 to TRBJ2-5, with 9 positions matching TRBD2. Trimming removed 2 bases from V and 2 bases from J; junction bases left unmatched: 4. Germline V lookup: CDR1 SGDLS, CDR2 YYNGEE. This CDR3 comprises 15 residues. CDR3 amino acids: CASSVATSGQETQYF. Written as DNA, the CDR3 is TGTGCCAGCAGCGTCGCGACTAGCGGACAAGAGACCCAGTACTTC.

This clonotype was seen many times. The chain employs TRBV5-6 and TRBJ2-7, with TRBD2 matching 10 bases. J was trimmed by 4 bases and V by 0 bases; bases with no gene match: 7. The CDR3 runs 16 residues. Germline V gene lookup returns CDR1 SGHDT and CDR2 YYEEEE. The CDR3: CASSLAPSGSTYEQYV. The CDR3 DNA is TGTGCCAGCAGCTTGGCTCCTAGCGGGAGTACGTACGAGCAGTACGTC.

This clonotype came up a few times. The gene calls are TRBV9 and TRBJ2-1, with 7 bases that match TRBD1. V lost 2 bases to trimming and J lost 5 bases; unmatched junction nucleotides: 7. CDR1 and CDR2 (germline): SGDLS, YYNGEE. The CDR3 is 15 amino acids. The CDR3, as DNA: TGTGCCAGCAGCGTCTTACAGGGGTCCCACAATGAGCAGTTCTTC. Translated: CASSVLQGSHNEQFF.

The V call is TRBV27, the J call TRBJ1-2, with TRBD1 as a possible D gene (6 bases). From germline, CDR1 is MNHEY and CDR2 SMNVEV (reference sequence). Trimming left V 7 bases short and J 1 base short, with 16 bases between. CDR3 length: 15 amino acids. CDR3: CASTTPRGGNYGYTF. The CDR3 region has the DNA TGTGCCAGCACCACTCCCAGGGGAGGTAACTATGGCTACACCTTC.

The chain is built from TRBV6-8 and TRBJ2-6; 7 nucleotides match TRBD2. The CDR3 is 15 residues long. Per the germline V gene, CDR1 is MNHGY and CDR2 is SAAAGT. V lost 10 bases, J lost 4 bases, and 10 bases stayed unmatched. CDR3 in DNA: TGTGCCAAAAATCGGGGGACTACCGGGGCCAACGTCCTGACTTTC. It encodes CAKNRGTTGANVLTF.

This clonotype was detected a few times. Here the CDR3 reads CASSGGGGLYAFF. The CDR3 DNA follows: TGCGCCAGCAGCGGGGGAGGAGGTCTCTACGCTTTCTTT. The chain joins TRBV5-1 to TRBJ1-1; a possible D gene is TRBD1 (5 bases). The CDR3 runs 13 residues. V lost 4 bases to trimming and J lost 11 bases, with 18 bases between them. Germline values: CDR1 SGHRS, CDR2 YFSETQ.

The rearrangement uses TRBV18 and TRBJ2-7; TRBD1 matches 9 bases. V lost 3 bases and J lost 6; bases outside the gene matches: 0. This CDR3 contains 12 residues. Germline V gene data show CDR1 as KGHSH and CDR2 as LQKENI. The CDR3 here is CASSPDRGEQYV. DNA of the CDR3: TGTGCCAGCTCACCGGACAGGGGCGAGCAGTACGTC.

The table lists this clonotype with a few counts. This chain joins TRBV7-8 and TRBJ2-5; D may be TRBD1 (5 bases). This CDR3 is built from 13 residues. Trimming stripped 7 bases from V and 3 bases from J, with 12 bases between. CDR1 is SGHVS and CDR2 is FQNEAQ in the germline V gene. CDR3 loop: CASTWSREETQYF. Here the CDR3 DNA reads TGTGCCAGCACCTGGAGCAGGGAAGAGACCCAGTACTTC.

This clonotype was observed many times. The V and J genes are TRBV5-1 and TRBJ2-3; the D is unclear. There are 15 residues in the CDR3. Trimming took 0 bases from V and 0 from J, leaving 8 bases between them. Germline lookup yields CDR1 SGHRS and CDR2 YFSETQ. The CDR3 is CASSLDSASTDTQYF. The CDR3 DNA is TGCGCCAGCAGCTTGGATTCGGCCAGCACAGATACGCAGTATTTT.

The chain couples TRBV5-1 to TRBJ1-2; D not certain. V lost 0 bases and J 2 bases, leaving 11 bases between the germline ends. The germline CDR1 and CDR2 sequences are SGHRS and YFSETQ. This CDR3 has 15 residues. CDR3 loop: CASSLGSTENYGYTF. As DNA, the CDR3 is TGCGCCAGCAGCTTGGGATCAACAGAAAACTATGGCTACACCTTC. The full variable domain, completed using reference TRBV5-1 and TRBJ1-2, is KAGVTQTPRYLIKTRGQQVTLSCSPISGHRSVSWYQQTPGQGLQFLFEYFSETQRNKGNFPGRFSGRQFSNSRSEMNVSTLELGDSALYLCASSLGSTENYGYTFGSGTRLTVV.

This clonotype was seen at least ten times. J is TRBJ1-5 and V is TRBV12-3 or TRBV12-4; D ambiguous. There are 12 residues in the CDR3. Deletions cut 4 bases from V and 6 bases from J, with 7 bases between. The CDR3 spells CASSYSVQPQHF. Here the CDR3 DNA reads TGTGCCAGCAGTTATTCGGTTCAGCCCCAGCATTTT.

In this sample, this clonotype turned up a few times. The genes are TRBV5-1 and TRBJ1-1; no definite D call. Germline loops: CDR1 SGHRS, CDR2 YFSETQ. Trimming left V 0 bases short and J 1 base short, with 7 bases between. The CDR3 has 14 residues. In nucleotides, the CDR3 is TGCGCCAGCAGCTTGGATCTGGGGAACACTGAAGCTTTCTTT. Its translation: CASSLDLGNTEAFF.

This clonotype came up many times. J is TRBJ2-1 and V is TRBV3-1, with D perhaps matching TRBD2 (6 bases). Trimming left V 4 bases short and J 1 base short, with 14 bases between. The germline gives CDR1 LGHDT, CDR2 YNNKEL (reference sequence). The CDR3 runs 16 residues. CDR3 in DNA: TGTGCCAGCAGCCGAGCGGCCGGGAGATCCTACAATGAGCAGTTCTTC. This gives the protein CASSRAAGRSYNEQFF.

The chain recombines TRBV6-1 with TRBJ1-4, with TRBD1 as a possible D gene (6 bases). Trimming shortened V by 6 bases and J by 8 bases, and 28 bases separated the two germline ends. Germline V gives CDR1 MNHNS, CDR2 SASEGT. The CDR3 loop spans 18 amino acids. CDR3 DNA: TGTGCCAGCAGCCGGGGGAGGGGGAAGCTCTGGGGGCGAGAAAAACTGTTTTTT. It yields the protein CASSRGRGKLWGREKLFF.

This clonotype was detected a few times. The CDR3: CASSTSGRSHNEQFF. DNA of the CDR3: TGCGCCAGCAGCACTAGCGGGAGGTCCCACAATGAGCAGTTCTTC. The V gene is TRBV5-1, the J gene TRBJ2-1; TRBD2 matches at 12 bases. Germline V CDR1 and CDR2: SGHRS, YFSETQ. The CDR3 totals 15 residues. The V segment lost 4 bases and the J segment 5 bases; nucleotides outside the gene matches: 4.

This clonotype was seen at least ten times. The chain couples TRBV24-1 to TRBJ2-2; D gene unclear. Germline loops: CDR1 KGHDR, CDR2 SFDVKD. The CDR3 is made up of 14 amino acids. Trimming took off 3 bases at V and 6 bases at J, with 10 bases between the two ends. CDR3 in DNA: TGTGCCACCAGTGATACTCAGGTAGCCGGGGAGCTGTTTTTT. Translating gives CATSDTQVAGELFF.

This clonotype was detected ten times or more. This chain links TRBV20-1 with TRBJ2-7, with TRBD1 identical over 9 bases. V gave up 3 bases and J gave up 6 bases; unmatched junction bases: 9. CDR3 length equals 14 residues. CDR1 is DFQATT and CDR2 is SNEGSKA in the germline V gene (reference sequence). CDR3 residues: CSARTGQGGGEQYV. The CDR3, as DNA: TGCAGTGCTAGGACGGGACAGGGAGGGGGCGAGCAGTACGTC.

The table lists this clonotype with many counts. The chain joins TRBV6-1 to TRBJ2-2; D call uncertain. The CDR3 contains 14 residues. V was cut by 7 bases and J by 4 bases, with 13 bases left in between. The germline gives CDR1 MNHNS, CDR2 SASEGT. The CDR3 sequence: CASTPNRFTGELFF. CDR3 DNA sequence: TGTGCCAGCACGCCCAACCGGTTCACCGGGGAGCTGTTTTTT.

In its sample, this clonotype was seen many times. The J gene is TRBJ2-4, the V gene TRBV5-5, with D unresolved. V gave up 1 base and J gave up 6 bases, with 11 bases separating them. This CDR3 region has 14 residues. CDR1 and CDR2 from the germline V gene are SGHKS and YYEKEE (reference sequence). The CDR3 coding sequence is TGTGCCAGCAGCTTGACTGACTCAAGAAACATTCAGTACTTC. Its protein product is CASSLTDSRNIQYF.

This clonotype was observed at least ten times. This chain links TRBV20-1 with TRBJ2-7; TRBD2 matches at 11 bases. The ends lost 6 bases at V and 13 bases at J; junction bases unmatched: 14. The CDR3 is 13 residues long. From germline, CDR1 is DFQATT and CDR2 SNEGSKA (reference sequence). This CDR3 is CSANHGTSGRPYF. The CDR3, as DNA: TGCAGTGCCAATCATGGGACTAGCGGTCGACCTTACTTC.

This clonotype was counted ten times or more. This chain uses TRBV4-1 with TRBJ2-4; 8 positions match TRBD2. This CDR3 is 16 amino acids long. V dropped 3 bases and J dropped 8; count of bases not matched to a gene: 12. Per the germline V gene, CDR1 is MGHRA and CDR2 is YSYEKL. This CDR3 reads CASSQGTRGTVDIQYF. The DNA for the CDR3 is TGCGCCAGCAGCCAGGGGACTAGAGGGACGGTGGACATTCAGTACTTC.

This clonotype appeared many times. The rearrangement links TRBV12-5 to TRBJ2-1, with a weak D call TRBD2 (5 bases). The V end was cut by 1 base, the J end by 7 bases, with 8 bases between. From germline, CDR1 is LGHNT and CDR2 FRNRAP. The CDR3 consists of 13 residues. The DNA for the CDR3 is TGTGCTAGTGGTTTGGGGTGGGAGAATGAGCAGTTCTTC. It yields the protein CASGLGWENEQFF. Variable domain in full (rest from reference TRBV12-5 and TRBJ2-1): DARVTQTPRHKVTEMGQEVTMRCQPILGHNTVFWYRQTMMQGLELLAYFRNRAPLDDSGMPKDRFSAEMPDATLATLKIQPSEPRDSAVYFCASGLGWENEQFFGPGTRLTVL.

V is TRBV30 and J is TRBJ2-5; 8 bases line up with TRBD1. This CDR3 has 15 amino acids. J was trimmed by 4 bases and V by 0 bases; bases with no gene match: 7. CDR1 is GTSNPN, CDR2 SVGIG, per germline (reference sequence). The CDR3 nucleotides read TGTGCCTGGAGTGTAGGTACAGGGGGTGTAGAGACCCAGTACTTC. It encodes CAWSVGTGGVETQYF.

In its sample, this clonotype was seen once. CDR3 residues: CASSYRGLAGSHEQYF. CDR3 DNA sequence: TGTGCCAGCAGTTACAGAGGACTAGCGGGATCTCACGAGCAGTACTTC. J is TRBJ2-7 and V is TRBV6-2 or TRBV6-3, with 12 bases identical to TRBD2. Trimming took 2 bases from V and 5 from J; bases not matched to a gene: 7. Germline V gene lookup returns CDR1 MNHEY and CDR2 SVGEGT. The CDR3 consists of 16 residues.

The table lists this clonotype with many counts. V usage is TRBV12-3 or TRBV12-4 and J usage is TRBJ2-7, with D possibly TRBD2 on 5 matching bases. The CDR3 has 15 residues. The ends were cut back, 2 bases at V and 2 bases at J, with 13 bases in the middle. Here the CDR3 reads CASSLYAGSTYEQYV. The CDR3 DNA reads TGTGCCAGCAGTTTATACGCGGGCTCTACCTACGAGCAGTACGTC.